A selection of T cell receptor beta chains follows, all from one sample in a study of CD8+CD57+ T cells in acquired aplastic anemia. TCRdb reprocessed the reads with MiXCR, giving one entry per CDR3 protein. Among about 81,000 distinct CDR3 sequences listed, under 50% were seen once. Sequenced: sorted CD4+, CD8+, or CD8+CD57+ T cells (not recorded which) from PBMCs. These receptors all come from a human donor in good health, serving as a control. The CDR3 runs from the conserved cysteine through the conserved F or W. A D gene is named only where the DNA matches it firmly. Clone size is shown for a subset of rows, as once, few, many or a class of expanded clone.

NA,NA,TRBV10-1,TRBJ1-3,CASRPGATSGNTIYF,TGCGCCAGCAGACCGGGAGCAACCTCTGGAAACACCATATATTTT
NA,NA,TRBV12-3/TRBV12-4,TRBJ1-2,CASSFSVSGAHGYTF,TGTGCCAGCAGTTTTTCCGTCAGTGGGGCTCATGGCTACACCTTC
NA,few,TRBV5-1,TRBJ2-1,CASSRTGLGYNEQFF,TGCGCCAGCAGCCGCACGGGCCTCGGGTACAATGAGCAGTTCTTC
NA,many,TRBV24-1,TRBJ2-3,CATSDLGQGGSDTQYF,TGTGCCACCAGTGATTTAGGGCAGGGAGGTTCAGATACGCAGTATTTT
TRBD1,many,TRBV20-1,TRBJ1-1,CSARGQSNTEAFF,TGCAGTGCTAGGGGACAGTCGAACACTGAAGCTTTCTTT
TRBD1,NA,TRBV6-1,TRBJ2-7,CASEETGRPYEQYF,TGTGCCAGCGAGGAGACAGGGAGACCATACGAGCAGTACTTC
NA,few,TRBV29-1,TRBJ1-2,CSVAGYTF,TGCAGTGTTGCTGGCTACACCTTC
NA,NA,TRBV4-3,TRBJ2-5,CASSRVFGAQETQYF,TGCGCCAGCAGCCGAGTATTTGGAGCACAAGAGACCCAGTACTTC
NA,many,TRBV7-9,TRBJ2-7,CASSPPGAYEQYF,TGTGCCAGCAGCCCCCCCGGGGCCTACGAGCAGTACTTC
NA,many,TRBV25-1,TRBJ1-1,CASSEATTAMNTEAFF,TGTGCCAGCAGTGAGGCCACCACAGCGATGAACACTGAAGCTTTCTTT
NA,many,TRBV12-3/TRBV12-4,TRBJ2-1,CASRLYEQFF,TGTGCCAGCAGGTTATATGAGCAGTTCTTC
NA,NA,TRBV7-9,TRBJ2-1,CASSPLGSSYNEQFF,TGTGCCAGCAGCCCCTTAGGGAGCTCCTACAATGAGCAGTTCTTC
NA,many,TRBV7-8,TRBJ1-1,CASSLGGRLNTEAFF,TGTGCCAGCAGCTTAGGAGGTCGGTTGAACACTGAAGCTTTCTTT
NA,once,TRBV19,TRBJ2-7,CASSIVPYEQYF,TGTGCCAGTAGTATAGTTCCCTACGAGCAGTACTTC
NA,many,TRBV9,TRBJ1-2,CASSPTAYGYTF,TGTGCCAGCAGCCCCACAGCCTATGGCTACACCTTC
TRBD1,few,TRBV2,TRBJ1-1,CASKEQGADTEAFF,TGTGCCAGCAAGGAACAGGGGGCAGACACTGAAGCTTTCTTT
TRBD1,NA,TRBV19,TRBJ1-2,CASSWTGVGGYTF,TGTGCCAGTAGCTGGACAGGGGTAGGTGGCTACACCTTC
TRBD1,many,TRBV6-6,TRBJ2-5,CASTPGQMYQETQYF,TGTGCCAGCACCCCGGGACAGATGTACCAAGAGACCCAGTACTTC
TRBD1,many,TRBV7-8,TRBJ1-5,CASSLRDRGGGQPQHF,TGTGCCAGCAGCCTCCGGGACAGGGGTGGGGGGCAGCCCCAGCATTTT
NA,few,TRBV6-5,TRBJ1-5,CASSYSPINQPQHF,TGTGCCAGCAGTTACTCGCCGATAAATCAGCCCCAGCATTTT
NA,NA,TRBV25-1,TRBJ2-1,CASSEWGSSYNEQFF,TGTGCCAGCAGTGAATGGGGGAGCTCCTACAATGAGCAGTTCTTC
TRBD2,NA,TRBV20-1,TRBJ2-7,CSARLAGGNYEQYF,TGCAGTGCTAGGTTAGCGGGGGGGAACTACGAGCAGTACTTC
TRBD1,NA,TRBV15,TRBJ2-7,CATSIGGQDPYEQYF,TGTGCCACCAGCATAGGGGGACAGGACCCCTACGAGCAGTACTTC
TRBD1,many,TRBV19,TRBJ2-7,CASRGQGDYEQYF,TGTGCCAGTAGGGGACAGGGGGACTACGAGCAGTACTTC
NA,NA,TRBV29-1,TRBJ1-1,CSVGLGSYTEAFF,TGCAGCGTTGGACTAGGGTCGTACACTGAAGCTTTCTTT
TRBD2,NA,TRBV11-1,TRBJ2-4,CASSSSTSLAKNIQYF,TGTGCCAGCAGCTCGTCGACTAGCTTGGCCAAAAACATTCAGTACTTC
TRBD1,NA,TRBV19,TRBJ2-5,CASSFSGGLETQYF,TGTGCCAGCAGCTTCTCAGGGGGCCTAGAGACCCAGTACTTC
NA,many,TRBV30,TRBJ2-7,CAWSGEQAYEQYF,TGTGCCTGGAGTGGGGAACAGGCGTACGAGCAGTACTTC
TRBD2,NA,TRBV25-1,TRBJ2-3,CASRSQREGRGMQYF,TGTGCCAGCAGGTCTCAGCGGGAGGGGAGAGGTATGCAGTATTTT
NA,NA,TRBV6-5,TRBJ2-7,CASSFLRRGEMREQYF,TGTGCCAGCAGTTTCCTTCGGAGGGGGGAGATGAGGGAGCAGTACTTC
NA,many,TRBV7-9,TRBJ2-3,CASSFRDSTDTQYF,TGTGCCAGCAGCTTTCGGGACAGCACAGATACGCAGTATTTT